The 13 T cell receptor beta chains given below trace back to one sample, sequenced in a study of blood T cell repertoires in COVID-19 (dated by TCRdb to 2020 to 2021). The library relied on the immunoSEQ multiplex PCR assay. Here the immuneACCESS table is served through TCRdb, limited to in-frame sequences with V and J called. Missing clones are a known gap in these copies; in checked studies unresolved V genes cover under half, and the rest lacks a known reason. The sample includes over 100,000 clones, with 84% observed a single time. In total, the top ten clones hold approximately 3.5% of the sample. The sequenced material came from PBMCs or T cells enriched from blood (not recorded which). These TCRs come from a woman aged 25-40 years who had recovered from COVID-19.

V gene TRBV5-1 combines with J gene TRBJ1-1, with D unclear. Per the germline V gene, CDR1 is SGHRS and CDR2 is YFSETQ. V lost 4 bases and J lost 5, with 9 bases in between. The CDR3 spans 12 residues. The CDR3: CASSQSRTEAFF. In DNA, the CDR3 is TGCGCCAGCAGCCAGTCAAGAACTGAAGCTTTCTTT.

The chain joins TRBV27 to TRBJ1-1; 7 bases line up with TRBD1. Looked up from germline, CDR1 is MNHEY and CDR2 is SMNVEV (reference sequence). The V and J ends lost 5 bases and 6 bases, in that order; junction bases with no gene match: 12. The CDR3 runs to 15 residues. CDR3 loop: CASSKQGLVDPEAFF. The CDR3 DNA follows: TGTGCCAGCAGTAAACAGGGGCTGGTCGATCCTGAAGCTTTCTTT.

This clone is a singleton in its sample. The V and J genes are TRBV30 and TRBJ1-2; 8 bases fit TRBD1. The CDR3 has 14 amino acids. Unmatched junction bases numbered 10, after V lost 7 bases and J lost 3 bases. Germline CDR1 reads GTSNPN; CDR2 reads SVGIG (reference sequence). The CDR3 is CASGGQGRDYGYTF. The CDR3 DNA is TGTGCCTCGGGAGGACAGGGACGGGACTATGGCTACACCTTC.

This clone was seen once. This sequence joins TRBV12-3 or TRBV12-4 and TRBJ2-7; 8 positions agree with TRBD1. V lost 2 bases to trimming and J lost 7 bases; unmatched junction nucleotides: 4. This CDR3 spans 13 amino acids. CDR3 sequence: CASSLPGGNEQYF. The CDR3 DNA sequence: TGTGCCAGCAGTTTACCAGGGGGCAATGAGCAGTACTTC.

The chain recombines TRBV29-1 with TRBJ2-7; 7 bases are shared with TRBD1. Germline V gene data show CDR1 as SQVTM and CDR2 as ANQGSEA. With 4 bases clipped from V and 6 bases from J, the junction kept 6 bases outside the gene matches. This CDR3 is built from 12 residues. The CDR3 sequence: CSVGPTGTEQYF. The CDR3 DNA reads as TGCAGCGTTGGCCCGACAGGGACCGAGCAGTACTTC.

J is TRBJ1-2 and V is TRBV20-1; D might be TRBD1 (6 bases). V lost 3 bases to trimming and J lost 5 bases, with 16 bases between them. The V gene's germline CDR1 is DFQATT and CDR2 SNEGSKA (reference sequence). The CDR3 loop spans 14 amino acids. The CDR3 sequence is CSASFQGKGYGYTF. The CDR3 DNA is TGCAGTGCTAGTTTCCAGGGGAAGGGTTATGGCTACACCTTC.

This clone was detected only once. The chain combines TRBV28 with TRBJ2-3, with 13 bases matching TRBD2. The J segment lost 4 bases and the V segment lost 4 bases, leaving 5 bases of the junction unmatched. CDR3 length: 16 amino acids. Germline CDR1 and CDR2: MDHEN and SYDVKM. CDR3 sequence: CASSSRTSGSSDTQYF. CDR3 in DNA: TGTGCCAGCAGTTCCCGGACTAGCGGGAGTTCAGATACGCAGTATTTT.

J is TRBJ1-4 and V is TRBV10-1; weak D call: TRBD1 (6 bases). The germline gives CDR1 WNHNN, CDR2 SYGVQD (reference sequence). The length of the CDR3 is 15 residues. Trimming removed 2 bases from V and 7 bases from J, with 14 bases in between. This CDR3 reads CASSELGAGGEKLFF. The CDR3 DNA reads TGCGCCAGCAGTGAGCTGGGGGCAGGAGGTGAAAAACTGTTTTTT.

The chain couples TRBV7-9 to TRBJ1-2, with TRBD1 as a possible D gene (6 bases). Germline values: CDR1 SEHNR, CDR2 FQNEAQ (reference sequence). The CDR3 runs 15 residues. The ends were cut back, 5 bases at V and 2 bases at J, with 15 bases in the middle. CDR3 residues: CASSVNRDINYGYTF. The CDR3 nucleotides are TGTGCCAGCAGCGTCAACCGGGACATCAACTATGGCTACACCTTC.

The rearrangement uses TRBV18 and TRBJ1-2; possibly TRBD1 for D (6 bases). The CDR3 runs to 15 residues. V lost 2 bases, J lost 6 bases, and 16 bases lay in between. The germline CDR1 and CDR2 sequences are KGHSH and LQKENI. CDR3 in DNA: TGTGCCAGCTCACCAGTGGGGGGGGCAGATGATGGCTACACCTTC. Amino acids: CASSPVGGADDGYTF.

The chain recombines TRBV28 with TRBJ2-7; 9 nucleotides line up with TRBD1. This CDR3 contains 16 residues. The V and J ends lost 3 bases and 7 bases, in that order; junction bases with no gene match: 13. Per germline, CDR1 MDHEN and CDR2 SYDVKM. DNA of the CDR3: TGTGCCAGCAGTTTTAAGAAGGGACAGGGCCTAGGGGAGCAGTACTTC. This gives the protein CASSFKKGQGLGEQYF.

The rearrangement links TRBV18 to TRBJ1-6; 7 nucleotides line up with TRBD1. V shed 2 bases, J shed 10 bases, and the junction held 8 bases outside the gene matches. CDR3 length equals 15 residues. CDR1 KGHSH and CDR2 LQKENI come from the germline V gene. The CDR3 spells CASSPGKTGNSPLHF. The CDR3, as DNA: TGTGCCAGCTCACCAGGAAAGACAGGGAACTCACCCCTCCACTTT.

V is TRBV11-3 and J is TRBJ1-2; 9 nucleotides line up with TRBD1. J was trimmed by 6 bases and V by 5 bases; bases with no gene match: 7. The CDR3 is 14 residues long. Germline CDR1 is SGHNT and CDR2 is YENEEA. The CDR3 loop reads CASSPRDRVDGYTF. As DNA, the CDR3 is TGTGCCAGCAGCCCACGGGACAGGGTGGATGGCTACACCTTC. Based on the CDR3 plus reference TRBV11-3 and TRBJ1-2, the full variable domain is EAGVVQSPRYKIIEKKQPVAFWCNPISGHNTLYWYLQNLGQGPELLIRYENEEAVDDSQLPKDRFSAERLKGVDSTLKIQPAELGDSAVYLCASSPRDRVDGYTFGSGTRLTVV.